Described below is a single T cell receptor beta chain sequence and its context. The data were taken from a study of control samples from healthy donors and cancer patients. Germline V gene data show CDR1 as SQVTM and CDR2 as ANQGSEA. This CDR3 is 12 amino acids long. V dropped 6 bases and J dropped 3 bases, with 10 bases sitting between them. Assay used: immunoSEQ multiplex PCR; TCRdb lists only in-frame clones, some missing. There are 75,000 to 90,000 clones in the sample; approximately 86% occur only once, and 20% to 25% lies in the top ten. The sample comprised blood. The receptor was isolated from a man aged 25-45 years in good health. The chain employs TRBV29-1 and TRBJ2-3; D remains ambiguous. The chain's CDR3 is CSVETATDTQYF. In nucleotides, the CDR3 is TGCAGCGTGGAGACGGCAACAGATACGCAGTATTTT.